This T cell receptor (beta chain) was sequenced during a study of shared clonotypes between healthy human individuals. Across the study: Donors had three CD4 naive, three CD4 memory, two CD8 naive and one CD8 memory plate apiece. General study findings and limits: Estimated richness was generally greater in naive than memory subsets. The diversity represented, both genetic and in exposure history, was limited by few donors.

Execution of the assay was at deep level. Method: immunoSEQ multiplex PCR; TCRdb's copy keeps in-frame clones and lacks some. Among approximately 1.5 million clones listed, just under 99% were seen once. Worth noting for this clone: Its antigen is unknown.

The CDR3 consists of 15 residues. The germline CDR1 and CDR2 sequences are MGHDK and SYGVNS. The V gene lost 2 bases and the J gene lost 5 bases, with 16 bases spanning the gap. This TCR was recovered from a man aged 25-40 years in good health. The chain joins TRBV25-1 to TRBJ2-7; D gene uncertain. Sequenced input: naive CD4+ T cells sorted from blood. As to subset: CD45RA+ positively selected. For the CDR3, the DNA is TGTGCCAGCAGTGAAACACGACCCCGACCGGACGAGCAGTACTTC. The encoded protein is CASSETRPRPDEQYF.